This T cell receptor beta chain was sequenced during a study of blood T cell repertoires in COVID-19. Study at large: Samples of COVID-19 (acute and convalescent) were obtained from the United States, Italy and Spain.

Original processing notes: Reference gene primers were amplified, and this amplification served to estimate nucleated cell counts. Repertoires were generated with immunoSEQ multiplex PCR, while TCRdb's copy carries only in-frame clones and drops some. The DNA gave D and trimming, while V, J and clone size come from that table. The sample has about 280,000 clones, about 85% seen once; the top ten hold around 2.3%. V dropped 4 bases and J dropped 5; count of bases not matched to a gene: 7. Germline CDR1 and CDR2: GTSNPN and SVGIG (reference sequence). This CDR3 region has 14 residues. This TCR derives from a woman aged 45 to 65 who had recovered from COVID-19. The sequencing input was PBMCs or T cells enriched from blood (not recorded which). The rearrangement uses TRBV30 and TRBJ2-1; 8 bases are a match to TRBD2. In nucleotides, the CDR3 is TGTGCCTGGAATAGCGGGGCTTACAACAATGAGCAGTTCTTC. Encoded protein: CAWNSGAYNNEQFF.